These 27 T cell receptor beta chains originate from one sample sequenced in a study of blood T cell repertoires in COVID-19. Assay used: immunoSEQ multiplex PCR; TCRdb lists only in-frame clones, some missing. The table shows around 280,000 clones, with approximately 86% occurring only once. Input material: peripheral blood. The origin of the receptors is a man in his 70s with acute or convalescent COVID-19.

This chain links TRBV28 with TRBJ2-7, with 8 bases aligning to TRBD2. Trimming removed 2 bases from V and 0 bases from J; junction bases left unmatched: 6. This CDR3 has 16 residues. Germline V gene sequence: CDR1 MDHEN, CDR2 SYDVKM. The CDR3 DNA follows: TGTGCCAGCAGTTTAGTATTAGCGGGGAACTCCTACGAGCAGTACTTC. It is translated as CASSLVLAGNSYEQYF. Variable domain in full (rest from reference TRBV28 and TRBJ2-7): DVKVTQSSRYLVKRTGEKVFLECVQDMDHENMFWYRQDPGLGLRLIYFSYDVKMKEKGDIPEGYSVSREKKERFSLILESASTNQTSMYLCASSLVLAGNSYEQYFGPGTRLTVT.

The chain employs TRBV3-1 (or the pseudogene TRBV3-2) and TRBJ2-1, with D possibly matching TRBD1 (6 bases). This CDR3 is built from 13 residues. V was pared by 6 bases and J by 8 bases, with 14 bases between. Germline CDR1 LGHDT, CDR2 YNNKEL (reference sequence). The DNA of the CDR3 is TGTGCCAGCAGTTTCACAGGGTCTGATGAGCAGTTCTTC. Its translation is CASSFTGSDEQFF.

This chain connects TRBV7-9 to TRBJ2-4; D is possibly TRBD1 (5 bases). The V gene lost 3 bases and the J gene lost 1 base, with 19 bases spanning the gap. In germline, CDR1 is SEHNR, CDR2 FQNEAQ (reference sequence). The CDR3 contains 18 residues. CDR3 protein: CASSFFLMTAEAKNIQYF. The CDR3 bases are TGTGCCAGCAGCTTTTTCCTGATGACAGCAGAGGCCAAAAACATTCAGTACTTC.

This clone was observed a single time. The chain has TRBV5-1 and TRBJ2-1; 15 bases fit TRBD2. The CDR3 runs 15 residues. V lost 4 bases, J lost 7 bases, and 3 bases stayed unmatched. CDR1 and CDR2 (germline): SGHRS, YFSETQ. CDR3 in DNA: TGCGCCAGCAGCGCAGGACTAGCGGGAGGGAATGAGCAGTTCTTC. It codes for CASSAGLAGGNEQFF. Drawing the rest from reference TRBV5-1 and TRBJ2-1, the complete variable domain is KAGVTQTPRYLIKTRGQQVTLSCSPISGHRSVSWYQQTPGQGLQFLFEYFSETQRNKGNFPGRFSGRQFSNSRSEMNVSTLELGDSALYLCASSAGLAGGNEQFFGPGTRLTVL.

This clone was found a few times. The V call is TRBV19, the J call TRBJ1-5; D is unresolved. Germline-derived CDR1 and CDR2 are LNHDA and SQIVND (reference sequence). There are 15 residues in the CDR3. Trimming removed 3 bases from V and 0 bases from J, with 9 bases in between. This CDR3 is CASSMVGYSNQPQHF. The CDR3 bases are TGTGCCAGTAGTATGGTCGGTTATAGCAATCAGCCCCAGCATTTT.

The CDR3 sequence is CASSSSGDLNTGELFF. CDR3 in DNA: TGTGCCAGCAGCTCATCGGGGGATTTGAACACCGGGGAGCTGTTTTTT. The V and J genes are TRBV7-2 and TRBJ2-2; perhaps TRBD2 as D (6 bases). The CDR3 covers 16 residues. V was clipped by 4 bases and J by 1 base, with 13 bases between them. Germline CDR1 is SGHTA and CDR2 is FQGNSA.

The sample holds a few counts of this clone. This chain connects TRBV9 to TRBJ1-3; D not resolved. The V end lost 7 bases, the J end lost 6 bases, and 8 bases lay between the germline ends. CDR3 length: 11 amino acids. Per the germline V gene, CDR1 is SGDLS and CDR2 is YYNGEE. CDR3 nucleotide sequence: TGTGCCAGCGGTGAGGAAAACACCATATATTTT. Residues: CASGEENTIYF.

This clone was seen more than once but under ten times. This chain joins TRBV7-2 and TRBJ2-7, with 7 bases fitting TRBD2. Germline V gene data show CDR1 as SGHTA and CDR2 as FQGNSA. The trim removed 2 bases at V and 5 bases at J, leaving 6 bases unmatched. The CDR3 extends over 14 amino acids. The CDR3 loop reads CASSLRREIHEQYF. Here the CDR3 DNA reads TGTGCCAGCAGCTTAAGGCGGGAGATCCACGAGCAGTACTTC.

Only a few counts were recorded for this clone. Other DNA sequences in the sample encode the same CDR3. The V call is TRBV6-5, the J call TRBJ2-2, with 8 bases aligning to TRBD1. Per germline, CDR1 MNHEY and CDR2 SVGAGI. This CDR3 contains 13 residues. V shed 8 bases, J shed 1 base, and the junction held 0 bases outside the gene matches. This CDR3 is CASDRGNTGELFF. DNA of the CDR3: TGTGCCAGCGACAGGGGGAACACCGGGGAGCTGTTTTTT.

The chain employs TRBV2 and TRBJ2-1, with 8 positions matching TRBD2. In germline, CDR1 is SNHLY, CDR2 FYNNEI. The CDR3 length is 14 residues. V gave up 8 bases and J gave up 12 bases; unmatched junction bases: 15. The CDR3 DNA sequence: TGTGCCAGCTCCCGGGACCCCTTAGCGGGGACGCAGTTCTTC. It is translated as CASSRDPLAGTQFF.

The chain joins TRBV28 to TRBJ2-6, with 9 bases lining up with TRBD1. CDR1 MDHEN and CDR2 SYDVKM come from the germline V gene. This CDR3 is built from 14 residues. The CDR3 nucleotides are TGTGCGACAGGGGGGTCGGCTGGGGCCAACGTCCTGACTTTC. This sequence encodes CATGGSAGANVLTF.

This clone was seen only a few times. This rearrangement joins TRBV4-1 to TRBJ1-1; perhaps TRBD1 as D (5 bases). The germline CDR1 and CDR2 sequences are MGHRA and YSYEKL. Trimming stripped 3 bases from V and 4 bases from J, with 12 bases between. The length of the CDR3 is 14 residues. This CDR3 reads CASSQGGWSTEAFF. The CDR3, as DNA: TGCGCCAGCAGCCAGGGGGGGTGGTCCACTGAAGCTTTCTTT.

The chain is built from TRBV24-1 and TRBJ2-5; 7 nucleotides agree with TRBD2. The CDR3 is 16 residues long. The V segment lost 4 bases and the J segment 5 bases; nucleotides outside the gene matches: 12. Germline CDR1 KGHDR, CDR2 SFDVKD. CDR3 sequence reads: CATSELSGGSGETQYF. CDR3 nucleotides: TGTGCCACCAGTGAACTGAGTGGCGGGAGCGGGGAGACCCAGTACTTC.

This chain uses TRBV28 with TRBJ1-2; 8 bases agree with TRBD1. J lost 8 bases, V lost 6 bases, and 8 bases had no gene match. The CDR3 runs to 13 residues. Looked up from germline, CDR1 is MDHEN and CDR2 is SYDVKM. CDR3 bases: TGTGCCAGCAGGACCCAGGGGGCCTGGGGCTACACCTTC. It translates to CASRTQGAWGYTF.

The CDR3 spells CAINAASGGSTGELFF. The CDR3 nucleotides read TGTGCCATCAATGCGGCGTCGGGGGGATCCACCGGGGAGCTGTTTTTT. This chain uses TRBV10-3 with TRBJ2-2; 7 bases match TRBD2. CDR3 length: 16 residues. V gave up 7 bases and J gave up 4 bases; unmatched junction bases: 12. Germline CDR1 and CDR2: ENHRY and SYGVKD.

The chain uses TRBV29-1 and TRBJ2-1, with TRBD2 matching 10 bases. The germline V gene has CDR1 SQVTM and CDR2 ANQGSEA. With V trimmed by 1 base and J by 0 bases, 6 bases remained unmatched. The CDR3 has 17 amino acids. The CDR3 loop is CSVEAGTSESSYNEQFF. The CDR3 DNA sequence: TGCAGCGTTGAAGCCGGGACTAGCGAAAGCTCCTACAATGAGCAGTTCTTC.

DNA of the CDR3: TGTGCCACCAGCAGGGCTCCGGGAGGTGGAAACACCATATATTTT. Its translation is CATSRAPGGGNTIYF. The chain joins TRBV15 to TRBJ1-3, with D unresolved. The V gene's germline CDR1 is LNHNV and CDR2 YYDKDF (reference sequence). The germline V and J ends were trimmed by 3 bases and 3 bases, with 12 bases remaining between them. The CDR3 totals 15 residues.

The rearrangement uses TRBV25-1 and TRBJ2-2; 9 bases are a match to TRBD1. CDR3 length: 14 residues. The V segment lost 10 bases and the J segment 6 bases; nucleotides outside the gene matches: 9. Germline values: CDR1 MGHDK, CDR2 SYGVNS. CDR3 bases: TGTGCCACAACCGGGACAGGGTTCCCCGGGGAGCTGTTTTTT. The encoded protein is CATTGTGFPGELFF.

The chain employs TRBV24-1 and TRBJ2-1; 9 bases agree with TRBD1. This CDR3 region has 16 residues. Per germline, CDR1 KGHDR and CDR2 SFDVKD. The V segment lost 7 bases and the J segment 1 base; nucleotides outside the gene matches: 7. The CDR3 here is CATRPSGTGSYNEQFF. In DNA, the CDR3 is TGTGCCACCAGGCCCTCCGGGACAGGGTCCTACAATGAGCAGTTCTTC.

In this sample, this clone turned up a few times. The CDR3 reads CASSLSGTSAQETQYF. The DNA for the CDR3 is TGTGCCAGCAGCTTGAGTGGGACTAGCGCCCAAGAGACCCAGTACTTC. This chain joins TRBV7-2 and TRBJ2-5; 10 bases line up with TRBD2. CDR3 length: 16 amino acids. V shed 3 bases, J shed 1 base, and the junction held 5 bases outside the gene matches. CDR1 and CDR2 (germline): SGHTA, FQGNSA.

The chain uses TRBV5-4 and TRBJ2-7; possibly TRBD2 for D (6 bases). The CDR3 covers 15 residues. Trimming took off 0 bases at V and 4 bases at J, with 14 bases between the two ends. Germline V lookup: CDR1 SGHNT, CDR2 YYREEE (reference sequence). The CDR3 DNA reads as TGTGCCAGCAGCTTGGGGGCGGGACTCAGTTACGAGCAGTACTTC. Encoded protein: CASSLGAGLSYEQYF.

This clone was recorded at least ten times. The genes are TRBV28 and TRBJ2-6; 8 bases are shared with TRBD1. The CDR3 length is 20 residues. Germline trimming cut 3 bases from V and 1 base from J; bases unmatched to any gene: 14. Germline V gene lookup returns CDR1 MDHEN and CDR2 SYDVKM. The CDR3 sequence: CASSLIGRDRQKSGANVLTF. Written as DNA, the CDR3 is TGTGCCAGCAGTTTGATAGGTCGGGACAGGCAAAAATCTGGGGCCAACGTCCTGACTTTC. The complete variable domain, with remaining parts taken from reference TRBV28 and TRBJ2-6, reads DVKVTQSSRYLVKRTGEKVFLECVQDMDHENMFWYRQDPGLGLRLIYFSYDVKMKEKGDIPEGYSVSREKKERFSLILESASTNQTSMYLCASSLIGRDRQKSGANVLTFGAGSRLTVL.

This clone has just one count. V usage is TRBV6-5 and J usage is TRBJ1-2, with D possibly TRBD1 on 6 matching bases. Germline V CDR1 and CDR2: MNHEY, SVGAGI. V lost 7 bases and J lost 1, with 16 bases in between. This CDR3 has 15 residues. The CDR3 protein is CASNVGTQNNYGYTF. The CDR3, as DNA: TGTGCCAGCAACGTCGGGACACAAAATAACTATGGCTACACCTTC.

The V call is TRBV7-2, the J call TRBJ2-7; possibly TRBD2 for D (6 bases). V lost 3 bases, J lost 3 bases, and 12 bases lay in between. Germline loops: CDR1 SGHTA, CDR2 FQGNSA. This CDR3 comprises 14 residues. CDR3 loop: CASSLGGTIYEQYF. CDR3 DNA: TGTGCCAGCAGCTTGGGGGGAACCATCTACGAGCAGTACTTC. Combining the CDR3 with reference TRBV7-2 and TRBJ2-7 gives the whole variable domain GAGVSQSPSNKVTEKGKDVELRCDPISGHTALYWYRQSLGQGLEFLIYFQGNSAPDKSGLPSDRFSAERTGGSVSTLTIQRTQQEDSAVYLCASSLGGTIYEQYFGPGTRLTVT.

The V and J genes are TRBV25-1 and TRBJ2-4, with a weak D call TRBD1 (5 bases). Trimming stripped 3 bases from V and 0 bases from J, with 15 bases between. Looked up from germline, CDR1 is MGHDK and CDR2 is SYGVNS. CDR3 length: 17 amino acids. CDR3 region: CASSDSAGKRAKNIQYF. Here the CDR3 DNA reads TGTGCCAGCAGTGATTCCGCAGGGAAGCGAGCCAAAAACATTCAGTACTTC.

In its sample, this clone was seen once. The chain couples TRBV6-6 to TRBJ2-7; TRBD1 matches at 7 bases. Trimming cost V 5 bases and J 6 bases; bases outside gene matches: 7. In germline, CDR1 is MNHNY, CDR2 SVGAGI (reference sequence). The CDR3 is made up of 13 amino acids. The CDR3: CASSGVNRGEQYF. CDR3 nucleotide sequence: TGTGCCAGCAGTGGGGTAAACAGGGGCGAGCAGTACTTC.

The chain employs TRBV7-2 and TRBJ1-5; 7 bases agree with TRBD1. The CDR3 is 14 amino acids. Germline lookup yields CDR1 SGHTA and CDR2 FQGNSA. Germline trimming cut 5 bases from V and 6 bases from J; bases unmatched to any gene: 7. The CDR3 spells CASSVARGSQPQHF. Here the CDR3 DNA reads TGTGCCAGCAGCGTCGCCAGGGGGAGTCAGCCCCAGCATTTT.